Below, 19 T cell receptor beta chains from the same sample are listed, as sequenced in a study of CD39 and CD103 CD8 tumor-infiltrating T cells. Some clones are missing from TCRdb's copy, which holds only in-frame ones; the method was immunoSEQ multiplex PCR. In the table there are approximately 4,200 clones, about 66% of which are singletons. The specimen sequenced was CD8+ T cells sorted from blood. Subset given: total memory CD8 T cells (CD45RA-CCR7+/-) from blood or uninvolved lymph node. The receptor set was obtained from a human donor with head and neck squamous cell carcinoma.

V is TRBV6-6 and J is TRBJ1-5; tentatively, D is TRBD1 (5 bases). The germline gives CDR1 MNHNY, CDR2 SVGAGI (reference sequence). V was pared by 5 bases and J by 7 bases, with 21 bases between. This CDR3 is built from 16 residues. Written as DNA, the CDR3 is TGTGCCAGCAGTCGGCTGGGGGGGGACCGAAGGCAGCCCCAGCATTTT. Protein: CASSRLGGDRRQPQHF.

Comments on this clone: The sample contains more than one DNA sequence encoding this CDR3. The chain employs TRBV7-9 and TRBJ1-5, with a weak D call TRBD1 (5 bases). Germline CDR1 and CDR2: SEHNR and FQNEAQ (reference sequence). V was clipped by 4 bases and J by 4 bases, with 11 bases between them. The CDR3 is made up of 14 amino acids. DNA for the CDR3: TGTGCCAGCAGCTCGGGGGGGGTAAATCAGCCCCAGCATTTT. This gives the protein CASSSGGVNQPQHF.

This clone was found once. The rearrangement joins TRBV4-1 to TRBJ1-1; possibly TRBD1 for D (6 bases). The germline gives CDR1 MGHRA, CDR2 YSYEKL. V lost 1 base and J lost 1, with 10 bases in between. The CDR3 covers 15 residues. The CDR3 coding sequence is TGCGCCAGCAGCCAAGCTGTGACAGGGAACACTGAAGCTTTCTTT. It is translated as CASSQAVTGNTEAFF.

V and J are TRBV30 and TRBJ2-1; TRBD2 matches 9 bases. The CDR3 is 13 residues long. The V gene's germline CDR1 is GTSNPN and CDR2 SVGIG (reference sequence). The V segment lost 5 bases and the J segment 6 bases; nucleotides outside the gene matches: 5. The CDR3 DNA is TGTGCCTGGGATAGCGGGGGCTTCAATGAGCAGTTCTTC. Translating it yields CAWDSGGFNEQFF.

The rearrangement joins TRBV7-2 to TRBJ2-2; 9 bases align to TRBD2. The CDR3 covers 18 residues. Trimming cost V 2 bases and J 0 bases; bases outside gene matches: 7. Germline V gene sequence: CDR1 SGHTA, CDR2 FQGNSA. As DNA, the CDR3 is TGTGCCAGCAGCTTAAATAAAGCGGGGGGCCCGAACACCGGGGAGCTGTTTTTT. As protein: CASSLNKAGGPNTGELFF.

The chain recombines TRBV2 with TRBJ2-3, with TRBD2 identical over 9 bases. The CDR3 contains 16 residues. V lost 1 base and J lost 5; bases outside the gene matches: 7. Germline V gene lookup returns CDR1 SNHLY and CDR2 FYNNEI. CDR3 in DNA: TGTGCCAGCAGTGAAGTCCTAGCGGGGCGGGGAGATACGCAGTATTTT. It yields the protein CASSEVLAGRGDTQYF.

This clone was counted between two and nine times. The chain's CDR3 is CASSPRGEVYEQYF. The CDR3 DNA reads as TGTGCCAGCAGCCCCCGGGGAGAAGTCTACGAGCAGTACTTC. The V and J genes are TRBV9 and TRBJ2-7; perhaps TRBD2 as D (5 bases). V lost 4 bases and J lost 3, with 14 bases in between. Germline CDR1 and CDR2: SGDLS and YYNGEE. The CDR3 contains 14 residues.

With respect to this clone: This clone may be a read error of a much larger clone one base away. V is TRBV7-9 and J is TRBJ1-1; a weak D match, TRBD1 (5 bases). Trimming pared 5 bases from V and 1 base from J, leaving 8 bases between. CDR1 SEHNR and CDR2 FQNEAQ come from the germline V gene (reference sequence). This CDR3 region has 13 residues. The CDR3 DNA reads as TGTGCCAGCAGCGGACAAGAGAACACTGAAGCTTTCTTT. It yields the protein CASSGQENTEAFF.

This clone was seen only once. The chain employs TRBV4-3 and TRBJ2-1; 12 nucleotides match TRBD1. The CDR3 has 16 amino acids. Germline trimming cut 0 bases from V and 7 bases from J; bases unmatched to any gene: 4. Germline V gene lookup returns CDR1 LGHNA and CDR2 YSLEER. The CDR3 DNA follows: TGCGCCAGCAGCCAAGAAAGGGACAGGGGGCATAATGAGCAGTTCTTC. This sequence encodes CASSQERDRGHNEQFF.

CDR3 amino acids: CASSVAGQANQPQHF. DNA for the CDR3: TGTGCCAGCAGCGTAGCTGGACAGGCCAATCAGCCCCAGCATTTT. The genes are TRBV9 and TRBJ1-5, with 7 bases identical to TRBD1. Looked up from germline, CDR1 is SGDLS and CDR2 is YYNGEE. V lost 0 bases and J lost 3; bases outside the gene matches: 3. The CDR3 has 15 amino acids.

This clone occurred once. The J gene is TRBJ1-5, the V gene TRBV7-9; D is undetermined. Germline loops: CDR1 SEHNR, CDR2 FQNEAQ (reference sequence). V was cut by 1 base and J by 5 bases, with 9 bases left in between. The CDR3 is 14 amino acids. For the CDR3, the DNA is TGTGCCAGCAGCTTAGGTGCGGGGTATCAGCCCCAGCATTTT. This encodes CASSLGAGYQPQHF.

The chain links TRBV9 to TRBJ1-2; 9 nucleotides match TRBD1. The germline CDR1 and CDR2 sequences are SGDLS and YYNGEE. The CDR3 consists of 15 residues. J gave up 3 bases and V 4 bases, and 7 bases lay outside the gene matches. Written as DNA, the CDR3 is TGTGCCAGCAGCCCAGAAACAGGGGGCTACTATGGCTACACCTTC. Protein product: CASSPETGGYYGYTF.

The chain has TRBV9 and TRBJ1-4, with 7 positions matching TRBD1. The germline V gene has CDR1 SGDLS and CDR2 YYNGEE. The CDR3 is made up of 15 amino acids. V lost 2 bases and J lost 4; bases outside the gene matches: 5. The CDR3 DNA follows: TGTGCCAGCAGCGTGACCGGGACAGATAATGAAAAACTGTTTTTT. Amino acids: CASSVTGTDNEKLFF.

The rearrangement joins TRBV30 to TRBJ2-6, with D tentatively TRBD2 (6 bases). V was trimmed by 2 bases and J by 2 bases, leaving 7 bases between them. The CDR3 has 14 residues. Germline V gene lookup returns CDR1 GTSNPN and CDR2 SVGIG (reference sequence). The CDR3 sequence is CAWSSGAGANVLTF. The CDR3 DNA reads TGTGCCTGGAGTTCGGGGGCTGGGGCCAACGTCCTGACTTTC.

The chain uses TRBV2 and TRBJ1-5, with TRBD1 as a possible D gene (6 bases). The length of the CDR3 is 13 residues. V was clipped by 6 bases and J by 7 bases, with 13 bases between them. Germline loops: CDR1 SNHLY, CDR2 FYNNEI. The CDR3 loop is CASRARGGQPQHF. CDR3 nucleotides: TGTGCCAGCAGGGCCAGGGGTGGGCAGCCCCAGCATTTT.

In this sample, this clone turned up a few times. This chain uses TRBV6-1 with TRBJ2-3; the match to TRBD2 covers 7 bases. Trimming at V came to 1 base and at J to 3 bases, leaving 4 bases not matched to a gene. The CDR3 contains 15 residues. The germline V gene has CDR1 MNHNS and CDR2 SASEGT. The CDR3 coding sequence is TGTGCCAGCAGTGAAGAGGGCGGGGGAACAGATACGCAGTATTTT. Encoded protein: CASSEEGGGTDTQYF.

J is TRBJ1-2 and V is TRBV6-5; D ambiguous. CDR1 MNHEY and CDR2 SVGAGI come from the germline V gene. Trimming took 2 bases from V and 6 from J, leaving 10 bases between them. This CDR3 spans 13 amino acids. Here the CDR3 DNA reads TGTGCCAGCAGTTACACCACGGGGAATGGCTACACCTTC. Protein sequence: CASSYTTGNGYTF.

The J gene is TRBJ2-7, the V gene TRBV4-2; D is perhaps TRBD1 (7 bases). V lost 1 base, J lost 1 base, and 11 bases lay in between. Looked up from germline, CDR1 is LGHNA and CDR2 is YNFKEQ. The CDR3 spans 15 residues. The chain's CDR3 is CASSQGAGGSYEQYF. The CDR3 bases are TGTGCCAGCAGCCAAGGTGCAGGGGGGTCCTACGAGCAGTACTTC.

The chain carries TRBV5-5 and TRBJ2-1, with TRBD1 as a possible D gene (5 bases). CDR1 SGHKS and CDR2 YYEKEE come from the germline V gene (reference sequence). The CDR3 extends over 15 amino acids. Trimming stripped 0 bases from V and 3 bases from J, with 10 bases between. The CDR3 spells CASSLGQINYNEQFF. DNA for the CDR3: TGTGCCAGCAGCTTGGGACAGATAAACTACAATGAGCAGTTCTTC.